The following is a T cell receptor beta chain sequence with its context. In the study's own analysis: Using reference gene primer amplification, nucleated cell counts were estimated. Clones were sequenced by immunoSEQ multiplex PCR, and TCRdb holds only the in-frame ones, with some missing. V, J and clone size are taken as reported in that table, and D and trimming were inferred from the DNA itself. The sample has around 200,000 clones, approximately 79% seen once. These data come from a study of blood T cell repertoires in COVID-19. Overall study: Samples taken during acute and convalescent COVID-19 were collected in the United States, Italy and Spain. PBMCs, B-cell-depleted T cells, or T cells provided the cDNA or gDNA that made up the material.

Trimming stripped 3 bases from V and 4 bases from J, with 10 bases between. Germline V gene data show CDR1 as SGHDN and CDR2 as FVKESK. The CDR3 length is 13 residues. This receptor was obtained from a human donor in a cohort sampled during active COVID-19. Sequenced input: peripheral blood. J is TRBJ2-7 and V is TRBV14, with D tentatively TRBD2 (5 bases). The CDR3 region has the DNA TGTGCCAGCAGCCAGTGGACTCAATACGAGCAGTACTTC. As protein: CASSQWTQYEQYF.